Sequencing of this T cell receptor (beta chain) was carried out in a study of memory CD4+ T cells and cytomegalovirus serostatus. Germline V gene data show CDR1 as KGHSH and CDR2 as LQKENI. The germline V and J ends were trimmed by 3 bases and 1 base, with 12 bases remaining between them. This CDR3 spans 15 amino acids. A word on this clone: Its antigen is unidentified. The same CDR3 arises from other DNA sequences in this sample as well.

Broader study findings: Median bootstrapped AUC for CMV status was about 0.95 originally, 0.85 to 0.92 US-trained.

Single viable CD3+CD4+CD8-CD45RO+ cells were sorted as the memory CD4+ T cells. Positive selection with CD4 microbeads enriched total CD4+ T cells. Sequencing used immunoSEQ multiplex PCR; TCRdb keeps in-frame clones, though not all of them. This sample has about 73,000 clones, with roughly three quarters found just once. The chain couples TRBV18 to TRBJ1-2; TRBD1 is a possible D gene (6 bases). The sequenced sample consisted of memory CD4+ T cells from blood. The sequence came from an adult in good health and CMV-seropositive. CDR3 region: CASSPSTGHNYGYTF. CDR3 DNA sequence: TGTGCCAGCTCACCCTCAACAGGGCATAACTATGGCTACACCTTC. Complete variable domain (other parts from reference TRBV18 and TRBJ1-2): NAGVMQNPRHLVRRRGQEARLRCSPMKGHSHVYWYRQLPEEGLKFMVYLQKENIIDESGMPKERFSAEFPKEGPSILRIQQVVRGDSAAYFCASSPSTGHNYGYTFGSGTRLTVV.